This record concerns one T cell receptor beta chain sequence. Methods used by the authors: By means of reference gene primer amplification, nucleated cell counts were estimated. Produced via immunoSEQ multiplex PCR; TCRdb's table is partial and in-frame only. V, J and clone size are those of that table, while D and trimming were read from the DNA. The repertoire has approximately 190,000 clones, about 80% of them found once; the top ten carry approximately 15%. These data are taken from a study of blood T cell repertoires in COVID-19. This clonotype was sampled from a man aged 30 to 45 with active or convalescent COVID-19. Sequencing was done on a sample of peripheral blood.

In DNA, the CDR3 is TGTGCCAGCAGCTTAGTATTCGGCACTGAAGCTTTCTTT. Its translation: CASSLVFGTEAFF. J is TRBJ1-1 and V is TRBV11-2; no reliable D call. The CDR3 loop spans 13 amino acids. V gave up 1 base and J gave up 4 bases, with 7 bases separating them. Germline V gives CDR1 SGHAT, CDR2 FQNNGV.